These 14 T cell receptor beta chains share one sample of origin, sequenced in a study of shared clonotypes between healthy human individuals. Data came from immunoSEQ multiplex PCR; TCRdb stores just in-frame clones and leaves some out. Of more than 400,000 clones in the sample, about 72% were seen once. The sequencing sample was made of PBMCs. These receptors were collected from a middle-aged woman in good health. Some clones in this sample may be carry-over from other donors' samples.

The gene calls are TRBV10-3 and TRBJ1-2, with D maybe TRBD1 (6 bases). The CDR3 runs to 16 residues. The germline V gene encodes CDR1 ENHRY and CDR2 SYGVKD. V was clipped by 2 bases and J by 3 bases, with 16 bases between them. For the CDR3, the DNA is TGTGCCATCAGTGAGCCCGCAGGGGAGGCCGACTATGGCTACACCTTC. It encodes CAISEPAGEADYGYTF.

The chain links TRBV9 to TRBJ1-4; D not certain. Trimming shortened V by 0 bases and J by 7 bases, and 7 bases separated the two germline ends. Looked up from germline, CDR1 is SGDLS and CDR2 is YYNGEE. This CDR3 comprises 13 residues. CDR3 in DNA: TGTGCCAGCAGCGTAGAGATGGGTGAAAAACTGTTTTTT. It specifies CASSVEMGEKLFF.

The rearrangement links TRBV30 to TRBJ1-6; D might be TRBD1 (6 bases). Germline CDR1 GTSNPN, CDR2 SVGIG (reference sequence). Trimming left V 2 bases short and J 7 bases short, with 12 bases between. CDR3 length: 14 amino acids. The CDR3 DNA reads TGTGCCTGGAGTCCAGGGGCGTGGAATTCACCCCTCCACTTT. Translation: CAWSPGAWNSPLHF.

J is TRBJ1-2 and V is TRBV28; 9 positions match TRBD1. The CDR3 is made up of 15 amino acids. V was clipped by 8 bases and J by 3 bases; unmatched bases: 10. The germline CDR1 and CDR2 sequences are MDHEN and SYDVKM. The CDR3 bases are TGTGCCAGCGGAGACACAGGGGGCGGTTACTATGGCTACACCTTC. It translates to CASGDTGGGYYGYTF.

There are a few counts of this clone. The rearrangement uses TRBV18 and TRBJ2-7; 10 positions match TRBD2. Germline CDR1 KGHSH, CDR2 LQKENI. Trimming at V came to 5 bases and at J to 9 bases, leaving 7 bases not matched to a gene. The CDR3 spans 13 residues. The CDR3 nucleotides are TGTGCCAGCTCATATGAGCGGGAGGGCCGGCAGTACTTC. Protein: CASSYEREGRQYF.

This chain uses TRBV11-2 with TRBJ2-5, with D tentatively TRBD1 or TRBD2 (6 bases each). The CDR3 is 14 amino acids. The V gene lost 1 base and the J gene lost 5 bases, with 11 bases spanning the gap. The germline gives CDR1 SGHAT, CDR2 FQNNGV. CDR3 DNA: TGTGCCAGCAGCTTAGCCAAAGGGGGGGAGACCCAGTACTTC. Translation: CASSLAKGGETQYF.

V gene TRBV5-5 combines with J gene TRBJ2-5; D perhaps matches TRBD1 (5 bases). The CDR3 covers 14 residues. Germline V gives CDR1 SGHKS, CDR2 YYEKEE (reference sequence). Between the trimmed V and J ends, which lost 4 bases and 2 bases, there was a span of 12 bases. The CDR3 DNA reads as TGTGCCAGCAGCAGACGACAGAAACAAGAGACCCAGTACTTC. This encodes CASSRRQKQETQYF.

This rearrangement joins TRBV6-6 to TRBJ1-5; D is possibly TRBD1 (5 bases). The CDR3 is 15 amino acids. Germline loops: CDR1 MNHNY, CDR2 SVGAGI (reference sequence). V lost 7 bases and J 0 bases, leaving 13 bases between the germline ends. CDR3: CASTPDSYSNQPQHF. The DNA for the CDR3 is TGTGCCAGCACCCCCGACAGCTATAGCAATCAGCCCCAGCATTTT.

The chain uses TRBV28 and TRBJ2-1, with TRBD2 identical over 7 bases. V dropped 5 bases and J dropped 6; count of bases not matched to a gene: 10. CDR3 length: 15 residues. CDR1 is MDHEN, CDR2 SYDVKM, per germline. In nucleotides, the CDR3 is TGTGCCAGCAGTACAACTAGCGTAATCAGCAATGAGCAGTTCTTC. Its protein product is CASSTTSVISNEQFF. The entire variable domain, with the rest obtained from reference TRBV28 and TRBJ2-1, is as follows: DVKVTQSSRYLVKRTGEKVFLECVQDMDHENMFWYRQDPGLGLRLIYFSYDVKMKEKGDIPEGYSVSREKKERFSLILESASTNQTSMYLCASSTTSVISNEQFFGPGTRLTVL.

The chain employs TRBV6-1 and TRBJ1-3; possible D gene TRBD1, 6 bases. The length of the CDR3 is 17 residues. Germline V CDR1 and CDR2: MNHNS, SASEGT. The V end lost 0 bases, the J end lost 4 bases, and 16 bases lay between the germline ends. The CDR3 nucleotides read TGTGCCAGCAGTGAAGCGAGCGGGGGCTGGGACGGAAACACCATATATTTT. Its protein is CASSEASGGWDGNTIYF.

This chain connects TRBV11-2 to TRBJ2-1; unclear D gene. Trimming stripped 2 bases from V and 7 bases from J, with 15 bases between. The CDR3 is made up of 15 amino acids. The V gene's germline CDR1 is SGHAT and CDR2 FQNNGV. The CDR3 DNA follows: TGTGCCAGCAGCTTAAACCCCGGCCCCTTTAATGAGCAGTTCTTC. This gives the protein CASSLNPGPFNEQFF.

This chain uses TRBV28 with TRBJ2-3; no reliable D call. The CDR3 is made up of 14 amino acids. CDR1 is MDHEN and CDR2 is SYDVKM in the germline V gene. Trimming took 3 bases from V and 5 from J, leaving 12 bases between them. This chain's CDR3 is CASSFWRFVDTQYF. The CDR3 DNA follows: TGTGCCAGCAGTTTCTGGCGGTTCGTAGATACGCAGTATTTT. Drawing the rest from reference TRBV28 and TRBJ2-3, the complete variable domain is DVKVTQSSRYLVKRTGEKVFLECVQDMDHENMFWYRQDPGLGLRLIYFSYDVKMKEKGDIPEGYSVSREKKERFSLILESASTNQTSMYLCASSFWRFVDTQYFGPGTRLTVL.

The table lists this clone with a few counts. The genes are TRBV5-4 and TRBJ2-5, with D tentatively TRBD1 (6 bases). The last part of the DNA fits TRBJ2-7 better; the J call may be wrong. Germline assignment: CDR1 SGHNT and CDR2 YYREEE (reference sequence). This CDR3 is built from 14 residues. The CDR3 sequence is CASSLEGGRYEQYF. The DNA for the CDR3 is TGTGCCAGCAGCTTGGAAGGGGGTAGGTACGAGCAGTACTTC.

DNA for the CDR3: TGTGCCAGTCGCCGGGGGACGACAGGAGCTGGGGCCAACGTCCTGACTTTC. Its translation: CASRRGTTGAGANVLTF. The chain carries TRBV19 and TRBJ2-6; TRBD1 or TRBD2 may be the D gene (6 bases each). CDR3 length: 17 residues. The ends were cut back, 8 bases at V and 2 bases at J, with 19 bases in the middle. The germline CDR1 and CDR2 sequences are LNHDA and SQIVND (reference sequence).